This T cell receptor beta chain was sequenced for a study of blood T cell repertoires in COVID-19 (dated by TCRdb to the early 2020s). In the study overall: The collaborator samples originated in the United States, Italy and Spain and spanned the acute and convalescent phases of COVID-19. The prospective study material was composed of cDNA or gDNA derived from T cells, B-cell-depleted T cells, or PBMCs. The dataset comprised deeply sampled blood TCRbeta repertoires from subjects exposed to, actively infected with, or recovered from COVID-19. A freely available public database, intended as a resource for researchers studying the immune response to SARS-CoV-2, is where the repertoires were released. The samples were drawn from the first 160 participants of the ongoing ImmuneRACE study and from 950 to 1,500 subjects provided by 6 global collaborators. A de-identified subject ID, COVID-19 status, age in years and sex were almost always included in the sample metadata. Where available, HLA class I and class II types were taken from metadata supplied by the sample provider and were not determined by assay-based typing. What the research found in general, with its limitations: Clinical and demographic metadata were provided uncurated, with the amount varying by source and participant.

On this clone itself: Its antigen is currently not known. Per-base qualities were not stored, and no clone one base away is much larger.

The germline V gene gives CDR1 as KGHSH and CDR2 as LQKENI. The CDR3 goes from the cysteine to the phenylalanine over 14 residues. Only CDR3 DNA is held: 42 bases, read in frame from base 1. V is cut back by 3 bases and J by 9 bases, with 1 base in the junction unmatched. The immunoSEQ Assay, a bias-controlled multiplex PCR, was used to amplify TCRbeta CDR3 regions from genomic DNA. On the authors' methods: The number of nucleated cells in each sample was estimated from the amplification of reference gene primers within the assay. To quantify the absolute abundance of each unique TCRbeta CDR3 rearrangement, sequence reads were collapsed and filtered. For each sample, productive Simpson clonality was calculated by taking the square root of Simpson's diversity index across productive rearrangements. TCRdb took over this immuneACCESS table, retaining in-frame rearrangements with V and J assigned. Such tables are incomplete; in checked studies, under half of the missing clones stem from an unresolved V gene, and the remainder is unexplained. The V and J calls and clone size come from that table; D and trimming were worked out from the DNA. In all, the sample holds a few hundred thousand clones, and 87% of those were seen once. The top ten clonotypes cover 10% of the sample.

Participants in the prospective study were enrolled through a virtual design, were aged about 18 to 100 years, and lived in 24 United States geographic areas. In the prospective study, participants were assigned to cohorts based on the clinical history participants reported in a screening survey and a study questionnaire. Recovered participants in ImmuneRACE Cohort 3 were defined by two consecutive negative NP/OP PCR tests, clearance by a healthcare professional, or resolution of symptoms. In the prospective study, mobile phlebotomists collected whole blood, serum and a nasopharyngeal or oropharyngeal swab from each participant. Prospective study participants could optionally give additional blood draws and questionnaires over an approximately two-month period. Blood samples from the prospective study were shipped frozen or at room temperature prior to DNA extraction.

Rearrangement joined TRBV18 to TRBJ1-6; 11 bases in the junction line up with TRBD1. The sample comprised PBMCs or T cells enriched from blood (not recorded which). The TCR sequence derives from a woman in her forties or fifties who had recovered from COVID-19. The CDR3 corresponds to CASSPGTGGSPLHF. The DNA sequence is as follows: TGTGCCAGCTCACCCGGGACAGGGGGTTCACCCCTCCACTTT.